This T cell receptor (beta chain) originates from a study of blood T cells in healthy people across ages. CDR3 length equals 12 residues. Germline CDR1 is SEHNR and CDR2 is FQNEAQ (reference sequence). V lost 5 bases and J lost 10, with 15 bases in between. This clonotype showed up many times. Primers used in a second PCR of roughly 6 to 11 cycles were a sample-barcoded 5' primer and a J-beta primer mix. A template-switch adaptor containing 12 random nucleotides labeled each cDNA molecule. TCRdb reprocessed the 5' RACE reads via MiXCR and lists one record per CDR3 protein. The sample has 1.5 million to 2 million distinct CDR3 sequences, 28% seen once. Peripheral blood, around 10 milliliters per donor, was collected. Per-sample yields of isolated PBMCs were at least 6 million. Total RNA was isolated from each sample in quantities of at least 5 micrograms.

Sample: blood. The J gene is TRBJ2-7, the V gene TRBV7-9, with unresolved D. The receptor comes from a woman under 40 in good health. CDR3 nucleotide sequence: TGTGCCAGCAGCCCCTTAGGGCCTGAACAGTACTTC. Translated: CASSPLGPEQYF.